This passage covers 30 T cell receptor beta chains from one sample sequenced in a study of lung T cells in sarcoidosis with Löfgren's syndrome (dated by TCRdb to about 2017). Reads for this sample came from an Illumina MiSeq. TCRdb reworked the public reads: Q25 trimming with fastp, MiXCR clone assembly, productive beta chains retained. Each entry merges the rows of one CDR3 protein and shows their most common DNA and genes. This sample lists 50,000 to 65,000 distinct CDR3 sequences; about 20% were detected once. The ten biggest clones cover under 3% of the sample. Sequenced sample: CD4+ T cells from PBMCs. These receptors were obtained from a human donor with sarcoidosis (Löfgren's syndrome or another form), or a control subject (not recorded which).

J is TRBJ2-1 and V is TRBV19; 7 nucleotides line up with TRBD1. Per germline, CDR1 LNHDA and CDR2 SQIVND (reference sequence). Trimming cost V 8 bases and J 1 base; bases outside gene matches: 8. The CDR3 length is 15 residues. The CDR3 nucleotides are TGTGCCAGTGGTACGACAGGGAAGTCCTACAATGAGCAGTTCTTC. Translation gives CASGTTGKSYNEQFF. The complete variable domain, with remaining parts taken from reference TRBV19 and TRBJ2-1, reads DGGITQSPKYLFRKEGQNVTLSCEQNLNHDAMYWYRQDPGQGLRLIYYSQIVNDFQKGDIAEGYSVSREKKESFPLTVTSAQKNPTAFYLCASGTTGKSYNEQFFGPGTRLTVL.

J is TRBJ2-3 and V is TRBV20-1; a possible D gene is TRBD1 (5 bases). Looked up from germline, CDR1 is DFQATT and CDR2 is SNEGSKA (reference sequence). This CDR3 is 16 amino acids long. V was cut by 4 bases and J by 0 bases, with 17 bases left in between. The CDR3 sequence: CSATAGYDSSTDTQYF. The DNA for the CDR3 is TGCAGTGCTACCGCCGGGTACGACAGCAGCACAGATACGCAGTATTTT.

This clonotype was recorded at least ten times. V usage is TRBV20-1 and J usage is TRBJ1-6; TRBD1 is a possible D gene (5 bases). Trimming removed 8 bases at V and 4 bases at J, with 15 bases between. CDR1 and CDR2 (germline): DFQATT, SNEGSKA (reference sequence). This CDR3 spans 14 amino acids. The CDR3 DNA reads TGCAGTCCGAGGATCGGGACTTATAATTCACCCCTCCACTTT. Translating it yields CSPRIGTYNSPLHF.

Ten or more counts support this clonotype. The rearrangement links TRBV6-2 or TRBV6-3 to TRBJ2-3, with a weak D call TRBD2 (5 bases). Trimming took off 5 bases at V and 1 base at J, with 13 bases between the two ends. This CDR3 is built from 15 residues. The germline V gene encodes CDR1 MNHEY and CDR2 SVGEGT. CDR3 region: CASSATRVGTDTQYF. The CDR3 bases are TGTGCCAGCAGTGCCACGAGGGTGGGCACAGATACGCAGTATTTT.

This clonotype was detected many times. This chain joins TRBV20-1 and TRBJ2-1; possible D gene TRBD2, 5 bases. The CDR3 totals 11 residues. With 6 bases removed from V and 7 bases from J, the gap between germline ends came to 10 bases. Germline CDR1 is DFQATT and CDR2 is SNEGSKA (reference sequence). The DNA for the CDR3 is TGCAGTGCGCAGAGAGGGAATGAGCAGTTCTTC. Its protein is CSAQRGNEQFF.

There are a few counts of this clonotype. One end of the junction is discordant with germline, which a read error may explain. This chain connects TRBV7-3 to TRBJ2-6; 10 bases match TRBD2. CDR1 and CDR2 (germline): SGHTA, FQGTGA. CDR3 length: 18 amino acids. CDR3 nucleotide sequence: TGTGCCAGCCGCTTAACTAGCGGGACTATCTCTGGGGCCAACGTCCTGACTTTC. As protein: CASRLTSGTISGANVLTF.

For this clonotype: A single base separates this from a much larger clone, so it may be a read error. This chain joins TRBV7-2 and TRBJ2-1; D remains ambiguous. The V and J ends lost 5 bases and 1 base respectively, with 12 bases between them. The germline CDR1 and CDR2 sequences are SGHTA and FQGNSA. CDR3 size: 15 residues. In DNA, the CDR3 is TGTGCCAGCAGCCCTGGAATGGCTTCCTACAATGAGCAGTTCTTC. Translating it yields CASSPGMASYNEQFF.

The table lists this clonotype with many counts. The V gene is TRBV28, the J gene TRBJ2-1; TRBD2 is a possible D gene (5 bases). The length of the CDR3 is 16 residues. Trimming removed 3 bases from V and 0 bases from J, with 12 bases in between. The germline V gene encodes CDR1 MDHEN and CDR2 SYDVKM. CDR3 sequence: CASSFGVKSSYNEQFF. The CDR3 DNA is TGTGCCAGCAGTTTCGGGGTTAAATCCTCCTACAATGAGCAGTTCTTC. Together with reference TRBV28 and TRBJ2-1, the CDR3 gives the full variable domain: DVKVTQSSRYLVKRTGEKVFLECVQDMDHENMFWYRQDPGLGLRLIYFSYDVKMKEKGDIPEGYSVSREKKERFSLILESASTNQTSMYLCASSFGVKSSYNEQFFGPGTRLTVL.

This clonotype occurred a few times. V and J are TRBV28 and TRBJ2-4; 14 bases match TRBD2. Germline trimming cut 5 bases from V and 1 base from J; bases unmatched to any gene: 19. Per the germline V gene, CDR1 is MDHEN and CDR2 is SYDVKM. The CDR3 has 22 amino acids. The CDR3 DNA follows: TGTGCCAGCAGTCCTAGACTAGCGGGAGGGCCCGTTCGGGGATCGGCCAAAAACATTCAGTACTTC. This encodes CASSPRLAGGPVRGSAKNIQYF. The complete variable domain, with remaining parts taken from reference TRBV28 and TRBJ2-4, reads DVKVTQSSRYLVKRTGEKVFLECVQDMDHENMFWYRQDPGLGLRLIYFSYDVKMKEKGDIPEGYSVSREKKERFSLILESASTNQTSMYLCASSPRLAGGPVRGSAKNIQYFGAGTRLSVL.

Ten or more counts support this clonotype. This chain connects TRBV28 to TRBJ2-6; D is unresolved. Trimming stripped 6 bases from V and 1 base from J, with 4 bases between. The CDR3 totals 13 residues. CDR1 and CDR2 from the germline V gene are MDHEN and SYDVKM. CDR3 DNA: TGTGCCAGCAGACCGTCTGGGGCCAACGTCCTGACTTTC. It specifies CASRPSGANVLTF. The whole variable domain, remainder taken from reference TRBV28 and TRBJ2-6, is DVKVTQSSRYLVKRTGEKVFLECVQDMDHENMFWYRQDPGLGLRLIYFSYDVKMKEKGDIPEGYSVSREKKERFSLILESASTNQTSMYLCASRPSGANVLTFGAGSRLTVL.

This clonotype was found many times. Because the CDR3 is missing its conserved closing phenylalanine or tryptophan, this is likely a read error. No DNA is shown, since the ends of the CDR3 on it are uncertain; the CDR3 is the one TCRdb lists. The CDR3 spells CATSRDRSSAARL. The rearrangement uses TRBV15 and TRBJ2-1. The CDR3 has 13 amino acids, counting both end residues. Germline V CDR1 and CDR2: LNHNV, YYDKDF (reference sequence).

This clonotype was detected ten times or more. The chain has TRBV20-1 and TRBJ2-3, with 10 bases fitting TRBD2. Germline assignment: CDR1 DFQATT and CDR2 SNEGSKA (reference sequence). This CDR3 is built from 15 residues. V lost 8 bases to trimming and J lost 4 bases; unmatched junction nucleotides: 12. This chain's CDR3 is CSNLWGTSDSDTQYF. For the CDR3, the DNA is TGCAGTAATCTTTGGGGGACTAGCGATTCAGATACGCAGTATTTT.

The genes are TRBV2 and TRBJ1-1; tentative D call: TRBD1 (5 bases). The CDR3 has 14 amino acids. Per the germline V gene, CDR1 is SNHLY and CDR2 is FYNNEI. The V and J ends lost 0 bases and 5 bases respectively, with 10 bases between them. The CDR3 bases are TGTGCCAGCAGTGAAGCGAGGGGCGGAACTGAAGCTTTCTTT. It codes for CASSEARGGTEAFF.

This clonotype was detected only a few times. This chain joins TRBV3-1 and TRBJ2-2; no firm D call. The V and J ends lost 4 bases and 2 bases respectively, with 8 bases between them. The CDR3 has 14 amino acids. Germline CDR1 LGHDT, CDR2 YNNKEL (reference sequence). As DNA, the CDR3 is TGTGCCAGCAGCCCTTATAAAAACACCGGGGAGCTGTTTTTT. As protein: CASSPYKNTGELFF.

This clonotype has ten or more counts. The chain carries TRBV6-1 and TRBJ1-2, with 8 bases that match TRBD1. CDR3 length: 12 amino acids. V gave up 5 bases and J gave up 6 bases; unmatched junction bases: 2. Germline assignment: CDR1 MNHNS and CDR2 SASEGT. CDR3 protein: CASSRTGNGYTF. The CDR3 DNA sequence: TGTGCCAGCAGTAGGACAGGGAATGGCTACACCTTC.

This clonotype was picked up a small number of times. V gene TRBV2 combines with J gene TRBJ1-3; D remains unclear. This CDR3 comprises 12 residues. Per the germline V gene, CDR1 is SNHLY and CDR2 is FYNNEI. V was clipped by 10 bases and J by 3 bases, with 10 bases between them. In nucleotides, the CDR3 is TGTGCCACCCAAGTGGGTGGAAACACCATATATTTT. This codes for CATQVGGNTIYF.

The V call is TRBV5-1, the J call TRBJ2-7; no clear D. This CDR3 spans 13 amino acids. Trimming took 0 bases from V and 3 from J, leaving 7 bases between them. The germline gives CDR1 SGHRS, CDR2 YFSETQ. In nucleotides, the CDR3 is TGCGCCAGCAGCTTGGACGGAGACTACGAGCAGTACTTC. Protein product: CASSLDGDYEQYF.

As for this clonotype: This may be a read error: a much more frequent sequence differs by one nucleotide. The J gene is TRBJ1-5, the V gene TRBV2; D is uncertain. Germline V gene sequence: CDR1 SNHLY, CDR2 FYNNEI. The CDR3 sequence is 12 residues long. The germline V and J ends were trimmed by 4 bases and 6 bases, with 7 bases remaining between them. This chain's CDR3 is CASSGEVQPQHF. The CDR3, as DNA: TGTGCCAGCAGTGGAGAGGTTCAGCCCCAGCATTTT.

A word on this clonotype: A much larger clone sits a single nucleotide away, making a read error possible. No conserved phenylalanine or tryptophan is present at the end of the CDR3, so a read error is the likely explanation. The rearrangement links TRBV19 to TRBJ1-1; no firm D call. V shed 4 bases and J shed 5 bases, with 8 bases lying between them. This CDR3 spans 12 amino acids. Germline CDR1 reads LNHDA; CDR2 reads SQIVND (reference sequence). Here the CDR3 reads CASSKAWTEAFL. The CDR3 DNA reads TGTGCCAGTAGTAAGGCGTGGACTGAAGCTTTCCTT.

This clonotype was found a few times. The chain carries TRBV10-3 and TRBJ2-7; possibly TRBD2 for D (6 bases). The CDR3 loop spans 14 amino acids. Germline assignment: CDR1 ENHRY and CDR2 SYGVKD. V shed 3 bases and J shed 3 bases, with 12 bases lying between them. The CDR3 sequence is CAISDSTRNYEQYF. CDR3 DNA: TGTGCCATCAGTGACTCGACTAGGAACTACGAGCAGTACTTC.

The CDR3 coding sequence is TGTGCCAGCAGCTTAGGGGGGGGTTATAGCAATCAGCCCCAGCATTTT. Its protein is CASSLGGGYSNQPQHF. This rearrangement joins TRBV7-4 to TRBJ1-5; the D gene is possibly TRBD1 (5 bases). V shed 1 base and J shed 0 bases, with 10 bases lying between them. This CDR3 has 16 residues. Germline loops: CDR1 SGHVT, CDR2 SQSDAQ.

V and J are TRBV18 and TRBJ2-3; perhaps TRBD1 as D (6 bases). The length of the CDR3 is 14 residues. V lost 3 bases and J 4 bases, leaving 11 bases between the germline ends. Germline loops: CDR1 KGHSH, CDR2 LQKENI. The CDR3 spells CASSPVGGPDTQYF. For the CDR3, the DNA is TGTGCCAGCTCACCGGTTGGGGGCCCAGATACGCAGTATTTT.

The chain uses TRBV19 and TRBJ1-3; no reliable D call. Trimming took off 3 bases at V and 1 base at J, with 7 bases between the two ends. There are 14 residues in the CDR3. Germline V CDR1 and CDR2: LNHDA, SQIVND (reference sequence). CDR3 residues: CASSIVASGNTIYF. The CDR3 DNA reads as TGTGCCAGTAGTATCGTGGCTTCTGGAAACACCATATATTTT.

Comment on this clonotype: A much more abundant neighbour one base away suggests this may be a read error. The chain combines TRBV7-2 with TRBJ1-1; unclear D gene. The CDR3 is 15 residues long. Germline V gives CDR1 SGHTA, CDR2 FQGNSA. V gave up 5 bases and J gave up 0 bases, with 13 bases separating them. The CDR3 is CASSQWEHMNTEAFF. CDR3 DNA: TGTGCCAGCAGCCAGTGGGAACACATGAACACTGAAGCTTTCTTT.

The chain is built from TRBV5-1 and TRBJ1-2, with no clear D. From germline, CDR1 is SGHRS and CDR2 YFSETQ. The CDR3 extends over 11 amino acids. Trimming left V 0 bases short and J 10 bases short, with 7 bases between. Written as DNA, the CDR3 is TGCGCCAGCAGCTTGGAGGCGAACTACACCTTC. It encodes CASSLEANYTF.

The gene calls are TRBV11-2 and TRBJ2-1, with a tentative D call TRBD1 (5 bases). This CDR3 comprises 12 residues. The V and J ends lost 1 base and 10 bases respectively, with 8 bases between them. Per germline, CDR1 SGHAT and CDR2 FQNNGV. CDR3 in amino acids: CASSLGAGEQFF. As DNA, the CDR3 is TGTGCCAGCAGCTTAGGGGCAGGGGAGCAGTTCTTC.

At least ten counts were recorded for this clonotype. The gene calls are TRBV20-1 and TRBJ2-1; 8 nucleotides align to TRBD2. The germline V gene encodes CDR1 DFQATT and CDR2 SNEGSKA (reference sequence). The ends lost 3 bases at V and 15 bases at J; junction bases unmatched: 10. The CDR3 spans 12 residues. Here the CDR3 DNA reads TGCAGTGCTAGCGGGGGGGACCGTATCGCGTTCTTC. Translated, it gives CSASGGDRIAFF.

A remark on this clonotype: One junction end disagrees with the germline gene, perhaps due to a read error. The chain uses TRBV6-2 or TRBV6-3 and TRBJ2-1, with D possibly TRBD2 on 5 matching bases. The CDR3 sequence is 16 residues long. Germline V CDR1 and CDR2: MNHEY, SVGEGT. CDR3 coding DNA: TGTGCCAGCAGCACTTCTGACTACAGCTCCTTCAATGAGCAGTTCTTC. It is translated as CASSTSDYSSFNEQFF.

A note on this clonotype: One end of the junction is discordant with germline, which a read error may explain. The genes are TRBV14 and TRBJ2-1; the D is unclear. Germline lookup yields CDR1 SGHDN and CDR2 FVKESK. There are 16 residues in the CDR3. As DNA, the CDR3 is TGTGCCAGCAGCCAAAAGAAGCTAGTAACCTGCAATGAACAGTTCTTC. Translating gives CASSQKKLVTCNEQFF.

The chain carries TRBV12-3 or TRBV12-4 and TRBJ1-1; no firm D call. The CDR3 contains 15 residues. With 4 bases removed from V and 2 bases from J, the gap between germline ends came to 14 bases. The CDR3 sequence: CASSYFVSRNTEAFF. The CDR3 coding sequence is TGTGCCAGCAGTTACTTCGTCAGCCGAAACACTGAAGCTTTCTTT.